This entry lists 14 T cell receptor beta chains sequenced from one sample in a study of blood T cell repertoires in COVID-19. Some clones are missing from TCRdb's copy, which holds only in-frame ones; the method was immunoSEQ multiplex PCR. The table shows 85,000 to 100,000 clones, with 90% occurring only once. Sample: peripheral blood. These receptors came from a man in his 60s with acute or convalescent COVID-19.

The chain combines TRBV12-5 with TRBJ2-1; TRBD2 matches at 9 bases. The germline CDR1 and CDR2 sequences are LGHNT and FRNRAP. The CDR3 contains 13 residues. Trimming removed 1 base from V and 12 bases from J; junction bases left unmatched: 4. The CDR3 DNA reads TGTGCTAGTGGTTTGGAGAGCGGGGGGCGGCAGTTCTTC. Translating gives CASGLESGGRQFF.

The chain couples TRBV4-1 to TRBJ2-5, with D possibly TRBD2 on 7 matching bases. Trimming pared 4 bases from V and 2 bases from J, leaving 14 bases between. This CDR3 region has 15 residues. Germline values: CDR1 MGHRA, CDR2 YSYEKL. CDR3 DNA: TGCGCCAGCAGCCGATTGGGAGGGGGTCAAGAGACCCAGTACTTC. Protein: CASSRLGGGQETQYF.

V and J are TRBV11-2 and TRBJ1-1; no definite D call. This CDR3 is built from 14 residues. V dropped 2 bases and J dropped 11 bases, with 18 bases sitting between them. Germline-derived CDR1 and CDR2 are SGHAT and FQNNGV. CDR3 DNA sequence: TGTGCCAGCAGCTTAAGACTTCTTGCCCATGAGGCTTTCTTT. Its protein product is CASSLRLLAHEAFF. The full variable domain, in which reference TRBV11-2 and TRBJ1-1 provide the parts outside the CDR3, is EAGVAQSPRYKIIEKRQSVAFWCNPISGHATLYWYQQILGQGPKLLIQFQNNGVVDDSQLPKDRFSAERLKGVDSTLKIQPAKLEDSAVYLCASSLRLLAHEAFFGQGTRLTVV.

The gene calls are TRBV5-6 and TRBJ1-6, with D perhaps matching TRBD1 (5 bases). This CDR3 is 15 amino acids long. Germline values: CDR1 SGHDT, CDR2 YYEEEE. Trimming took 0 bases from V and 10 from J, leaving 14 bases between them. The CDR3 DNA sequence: TGTGCCAGCAGCTTGGCCCGGGGGTTCGGGTCACCCCTCCACTTT. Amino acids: CASSLARGFGSPLHF.

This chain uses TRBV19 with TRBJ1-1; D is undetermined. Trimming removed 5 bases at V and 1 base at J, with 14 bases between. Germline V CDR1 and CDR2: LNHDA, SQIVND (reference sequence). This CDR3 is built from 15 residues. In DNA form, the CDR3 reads TGTGCCAGTAGTCCGAGGAGGGCTCGGAACACTGAAGCTTTCTTT. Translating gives CASSPRRARNTEAFF.

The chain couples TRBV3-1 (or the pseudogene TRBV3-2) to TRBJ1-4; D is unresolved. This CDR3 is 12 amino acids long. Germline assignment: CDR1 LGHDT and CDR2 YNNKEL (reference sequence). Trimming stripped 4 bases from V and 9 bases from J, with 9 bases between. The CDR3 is CASSPQSQKLFF. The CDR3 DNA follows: TGTGCCAGCAGCCCCCAAAGCCAAAAACTGTTTTTT.

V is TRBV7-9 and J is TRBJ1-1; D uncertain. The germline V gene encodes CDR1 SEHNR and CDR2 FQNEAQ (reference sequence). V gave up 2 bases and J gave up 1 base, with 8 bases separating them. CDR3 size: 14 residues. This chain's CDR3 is CASSLREGNTEAFF. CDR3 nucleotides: TGTGCCAGCAGCTTAAGGGAGGGGAACACTGAAGCTTTCTTT.

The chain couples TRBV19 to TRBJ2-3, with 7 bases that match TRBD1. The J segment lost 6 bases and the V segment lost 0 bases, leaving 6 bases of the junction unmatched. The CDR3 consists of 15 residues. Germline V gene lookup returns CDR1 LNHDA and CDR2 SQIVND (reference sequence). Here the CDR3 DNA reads TGTGCCAGTAGTATAGAGGGGACAGCTGGGGATACGCAGTATTTT. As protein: CASSIEGTAGDTQYF.

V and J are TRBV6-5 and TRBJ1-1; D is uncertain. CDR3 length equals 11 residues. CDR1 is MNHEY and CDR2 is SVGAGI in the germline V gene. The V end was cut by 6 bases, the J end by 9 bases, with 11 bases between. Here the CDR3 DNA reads TGTGCCAGCAGACTCAGGTTCCAAGCTTTCTTT. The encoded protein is CASRLRFQAFF.

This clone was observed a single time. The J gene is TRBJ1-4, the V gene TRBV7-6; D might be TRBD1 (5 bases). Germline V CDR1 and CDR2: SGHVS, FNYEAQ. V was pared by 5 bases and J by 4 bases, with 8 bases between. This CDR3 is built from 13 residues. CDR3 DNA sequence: TGTGCCAGCAGCCCTAGGGGTAATGAAAAACTGTTTTTT. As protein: CASSPRGNEKLFF.

This chain's CDR3 is CASSFWDRSSQPQHF. DNA of the CDR3: TGTGCCAGCAGCTTTTGGGACAGATCGAGTCAGCCCCAGCATTTT. The chain employs TRBV5-6 and TRBJ1-5, with TRBD1 identical over 7 bases. CDR3 length: 15 residues. The trim removed 2 bases at V and 6 bases at J, leaving 8 bases unmatched. Germline CDR1 is SGHDT and CDR2 is YYEEEE. The whole variable domain, remainder taken from reference TRBV5-6 and TRBJ1-5, is DAGVTQSPTHLIKTRGQQVTLRCSPKSGHDTVSWYQQALGQGPQFIFQYYEEEERQRGNFPDRFSGHQFPNYSSELNVNALLLGDSALYLCASSFWDRSSQPQHFGDGTRLSIL.

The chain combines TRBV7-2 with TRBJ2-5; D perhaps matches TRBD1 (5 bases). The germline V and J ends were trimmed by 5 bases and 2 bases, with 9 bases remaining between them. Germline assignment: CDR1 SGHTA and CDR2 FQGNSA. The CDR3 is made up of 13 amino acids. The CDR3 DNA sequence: TGTGCCAGCAGCACCGGACAACAAGAGACCCAGTACTTC. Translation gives CASSTGQQETQYF.

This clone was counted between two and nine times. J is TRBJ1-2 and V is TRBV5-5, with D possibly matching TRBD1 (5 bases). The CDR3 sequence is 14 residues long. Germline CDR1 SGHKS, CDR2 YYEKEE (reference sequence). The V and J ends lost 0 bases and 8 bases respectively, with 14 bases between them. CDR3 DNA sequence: TGTGCCAGCAGCTTGGGTCAGGGCCTCGGGGGCTACACCTTC. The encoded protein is CASSLGQGLGGYTF.

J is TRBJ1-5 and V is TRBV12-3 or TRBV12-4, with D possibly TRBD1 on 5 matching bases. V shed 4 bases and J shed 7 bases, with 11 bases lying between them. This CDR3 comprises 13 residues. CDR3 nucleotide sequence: TGTGCCAGCAGTTCCTCAGGGTTCCAGCCCCAGCATTTT. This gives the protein CASSSSGFQPQHF.